This is a list of T cell receptor beta chains from one sample in a study of blood T cells in healthy people across ages. TCRdb independently ran MiXCR on the 5' RACE reads; one entry per CDR3 protein. The sample shows more than 750,000 distinct CDR3 sequences, just under 30% of them seen only once. The same sample was also studied in work on T cells of mothers and their children.

The sample taken for sequencing was blood. The receptors stem from a woman between 35 and 50 years old in good health. Each CDR3 is given with its conserved first and last residue. A D gene is named only where the DNA matches it firmly. Where a row states a size, it is once, few, many or the class of an expanded clone; other rows omit it.

CDR3nt,CDR3aa,abundance,j_gene,v_gene,d_gene,len
TGTGCCACCAGCAGAGACAGTAACACCGGGGAGCGGTTTTTT,CATSRDSNTGERFF,NA,TRBJ2-2,TRBV15,NA,14
TGTGCCAGCTCACCTGGACGGACCCTTTCCGAGCAGTACTTC,CASSPGRTLSEQYF,many,TRBJ2-7,TRBV18,NA,14
TGTGCCAGCAGCCAAGATCGGGCGGGGAAAGAGACCCAGTACTTC,CASSQDRAGKETQYF,NA,TRBJ2-5,TRBV14,NA,15
TGTGCCAGCAGCCTACAGAGCTGGACTAGCGGGGGGTCCTACGAGCAGTACTTC,CASSLQSWTSGGSYEQYF,NA,TRBJ2-7,TRBV6-1,TRBD2,18
TGCAGCGGTGATCGACAGTACTATGGCTACACCTTC,CSGDRQYYGYTF,NA,TRBJ1-2,TRBV29-1,NA,12
TGTGCCAGCAGCCTCGACAGTCATAGCTACACCTTC,CASSLDSHSYTF,NA,TRBJ1-2,TRBV12-3/TRBV12-4,NA,12
TGTGCCAGCAGCAGCCGGCCGTTGGGAGAAAAACTGTTTTTT,CASSSRPLGEKLFF,NA,TRBJ1-4,TRBV7-8,NA,14
TGTGCCAGCAGTGATGGAGGGAACACCGAAGCTTTCTTT,CASSDGGNTEAFF,NA,TRBJ1-1,TRBV2,NA,13
TGCGCCAGCAGCCAAGCGACAGGGGGCTACGAGCAGTACTTC,CASSQATGGYEQYF,many,TRBJ2-7,TRBV4-1,TRBD1,14
TGTGCCGGCTCACGACCCGGGACTACGCTCTCCTACGAGCAGTACTTC,CAGSRPGTTLSYEQYF,NA,TRBJ2-7,TRBV18,TRBD2,16
TGTGCCAGCAGCCAAGATGGGACAGCCGTTTATCAGTTCTTC,CASSQDGTAVYQFF,NA,TRBJ2-1,TRBV3-1,TRBD1,14
TGTGCCAGCGTACCGCAGGGGCAGGGCTACACCTTC,CASVPQGQGYTF,NA,TRBJ1-2,TRBV2,NA,12
TGTGCCAGCAGTTTGGAGTTTGCAGCGGGGACGCAAGAGACCCAGTACTTC,CASSLEFAAGTQETQYF,once,TRBJ2-5,TRBV12-3/TRBV12-4,TRBD2,17
TGTGCCACAAAAGGACAGGGACGGGACACCGGGGAGCTGTTTTTT,CATKGQGRDTGELFF,NA,TRBJ2-2,TRBV7-9,TRBD1,15
TGCGCCAGCAGCCAAGCGACCAATTCTGGGGCCAACGTCCGGACTTTC,CASSQATNSGANVRTF,NA,TRBJ2-6,TRBV4-1,NA,16
TGTGCCAGCAGCACCCAATCCTATAGCGGGGGACAGAACACCGGGGAGCTGTTTTTT,CASSTQSYSGGQNTGELFF,few,TRBJ2-2,TRBV7-8,TRBD2,19
TGTGCCAGCGCACAGGGGAGGCCTTTCTTTCAGTACTTC,CASAQGRPFFQYF,many,TRBJ2-4,TRBV27,NA,13
TGTGCCAGCAGTCACAGGATAAGCAATCAGCCCCAGCATTTT,CASSHRISNQPQHF,few,TRBJ1-5,TRBV2,NA,14
TGCAGCGCACAGGGAGATTTGGCTGGGGCCAACGTCCTGACTTTC,CSAQGDLAGANVLTF,many,TRBJ2-6,TRBV29-1,NA,15
TGTGCCAGCAGTACGACGCAGAGCTTCATGAACACTGAAGCTTTCTTT,CASSTTQSFMNTEAFF,NA,TRBJ1-1,TRBV6-5,NA,16
TGTGCCAGCAGTATGGAGTCTGAAGCTTTCTTT,CASSMESEAFF,few,TRBJ1-1,TRBV28,NA,11
TGTGCCACCAATAGCGGGGGGGTCGTAGATACGCAGTATTTT,CATNSGGVVDTQYF,few,TRBJ2-3,TRBV6-5,TRBD2,14
TGTGCCAGCAGCTTTCTCCGCTTTAGGGACAGGGGGCGAATTAACTATGGCTACACCTTC,CASSFLRFRDRGRINYGYTF,NA,TRBJ1-2,TRBV7-2,TRBD1,20
TGTGCCAGCAGCGAGGGGATGGGGACTGAAGCTTTCTTT,CASSEGMGTEAFF,many,TRBJ1-1,TRBV7-9,NA,13
TGTGCCAGCAGTGAATGGCACGGGACTACATCCTACGAGCAGTACTTC,CASSEWHGTTSYEQYF,few,TRBJ2-7,TRBV2,TRBD2,16
TGTGCCAGCAGTGAATATCCCGGGGCAGGTGTCTCCTACGAGCAGTACTTC,CASSEYPGAGVSYEQYF,many,TRBJ2-7,TRBV25-1,NA,17
TGCAGTGTTCAACAGGGGTATAATTCACCCCTCCACTTT,CSVQQGYNSPLHF,few,TRBJ1-6,TRBV20-1,TRBD1,13
TGTGCCAGCAGCTTTAGCGGGGGGGCCCGGGAGCAGTTCTTC,CASSFSGGAREQFF,NA,TRBJ2-1,TRBV7-3,TRBD2,14
TGTGCCAGCAGCCTTACTAGCGGCTACGAGCATTTT,CASSLTSGYEHF,NA,TRBJ1-5,TRBV13,NA,12
TGTGCCAGCAGTCCCCGGGACGTAGGATTAGATACGCAGTATTTT,CASSPRDVGLDTQYF,NA,TRBJ2-3,TRBV7-2,NA,15
TGTGCCAGTAGTATGAGCCCGGCCACAGATACGCAGTATTTT,CASSMSPATDTQYF,NA,TRBJ2-3,TRBV19,NA,14
TGTGCCAGCAGTTCAGGAGGCGGGATTCCTGAAAAACTGTTTTTT,CASSSGGGIPEKLFF,NA,TRBJ1-4,TRBV7-8,NA,15
TGTGCTAGCAGCTTCCCCAACGAAGACAGGACCCCCTACGAGCAGTTCTTC,CASSFPNEDRTPYEQFF,NA,TRBJ2-1,TRBV7-7,NA,17
TGCGCCAGCAGCTTAAATGCAGGGAACACTGAAGCTTTCTTT,CASSLNAGNTEAFF,NA,TRBJ1-1,TRBV5-1,NA,14
TGTGCCAGCAGTTTACTCGACAGGGGGAGCGAGACCCAGTACTTC,CASSLLDRGSETQYF,NA,TRBJ2-5,TRBV28,TRBD1,15
TGTGCCAGCAGCCACGAGATTGCGGCCTATGGCTACACCTTC,CASSHEIAAYGYTF,NA,TRBJ1-2,TRBV14,NA,14
TGTGCCAGCAGTGTCAGCTCCTATAATTCACCCCTCCACTTT,CASSVSSYNSPLHF,many,TRBJ1-6,TRBV27,NA,14
TGTGCCAGCAGCCCGAGGTACGGAGGCCCCTACGAGCAGTACTTC,CASSPRYGGPYEQYF,NA,TRBJ2-7,TRBV7-2,NA,15
TGTGCCAGCAGCTCCTATGATCGGGCAGGGGGTAGGGAGCAGTACTTC,CASSSYDRAGGREQYF,few,TRBJ2-4,TRBV7-2,TRBD1,16
TGTGCCACCAGTGGGGGCAGTACCTACGAGCAGTACTTC,CATSGGSTYEQYF,few,TRBJ2-7,TRBV24-1,NA,13
TGTGCCAGCAGGGAGGCGACTAGTCGAGAGACCCAGTACTTC,CASREATSRETQYF,NA,TRBJ2-5,TRBV6-1,NA,14
TGTGCCAGCAGCTTAGAGGCTCGAGACAATGAGCAGTTCTTC,CASSLEARDNEQFF,few,TRBJ2-1,TRBV7-2,NA,14
TGTGCCAGCAAGGGGGACCCCACAGATACGCAGTATTTT,CASKGDPTDTQYF,few,TRBJ2-3,TRBV27,NA,13
TGCAGTGCTAGATCGGGACAGAACGCCCAGCCCCAGCATTTT,CSARSGQNAQPQHF,NA,TRBJ1-5,TRBV20-1,TRBD1,14
TGTGCCACCAGCCGGGGGGGGCACAGCTCCTACAATGAGCAGTTCTTC,CATSRGGHSSYNEQFF,NA,TRBJ2-1,TRBV15,TRBD2,16
TGCGCCAGCAGTGAGCCTACCGGGACTAGCTCCGAGACCCAGTACTTC,CASSEPTGTSSETQYF,few,TRBJ2-5,TRBV10-2,TRBD2,16
TGTGCCAGCACTTCTCAGGGGTTCCGCTACGAGCAGTACTTC,CASTSQGFRYEQYF,once,TRBJ2-7,TRBV12-3/TRBV12-4,NA,14
TGCGCCAGCAGCTTGGAGGGGAGGAATGGCTACACCTTC,CASSLEGRNGYTF,NA,TRBJ1-2,TRBV5-1,NA,13
TGCGCCAGCAGCCCTATCGGGCAGGGCATCGAGACCCAGTACTTC,CASSPIGQGIETQYF,many,TRBJ2-5,TRBV4-3,NA,15
TGTGCCAGCAGTTTAGCCCCGACAGGAGGCCCCTACGAGCAGTACTTC,CASSLAPTGGPYEQYF,many,TRBJ2-7,TRBV27,NA,16
TGTGCCGACGGGCCAGGGTACAGCGAGCAGTACTTC,CADGPGYSEQYF,few,TRBJ2-7,TRBV2,NA,12
TGTGCCAGCACCTCCCAGGGGTATGAGCAGTTCTTC,CASTSQGYEQFF,few,TRBJ2-1,TRBV28,NA,12
TGTGTCACCAGTGACCCGGGACAGGGGTCCTACGAGCAGTACTTC,CVTSDPGQGSYEQYF,NA,TRBJ2-7,TRBV24-1,TRBD1,15
TGCAGTGCTAGATCCACCAAAGGACAGCCCTACGAGCAGTACTTC,CSARSTKGQPYEQYF,few,TRBJ2-7,TRBV20-1,NA,15
TGTGCCAGCAGCTTAAGGGCAGGGGGCAATCAGCCCCAGCATTTT,CASSLRAGGNQPQHF,NA,TRBJ1-5,TRBV11-2,NA,15
TGCGCCAGCAGTGACCTGAAGGACTCCTACGAGCAGTACTTC,CASSDLKDSYEQYF,NA,TRBJ2-7,TRBV10-2,NA,14
TGCAGTGCTAGGGGGACTAGCCGGCATGAGCAGTTCTTC,CSARGTSRHEQFF,few,TRBJ2-1,TRBV20-1,TRBD2,13
TGCAGCGTAAAAATCGACAGGGTTTCGTACGAGCAGTACTTC,CSVKIDRVSYEQYF,many,TRBJ2-7,TRBV29-1,TRBD1,14
TGTGCCAGCAGGCGGGACAGCCAAGAGACCCAGTACTTC,CASRRDSQETQYF,many,TRBJ2-5,TRBV12-3/TRBV12-4,NA,13